This TCR beta chain stems from a study of immune evolution from preneoplasia to lung adenocarcinoma. Assay: immunoSEQ multiplex PCR; the TCRdb copy retains only in-frame clones and omits some. This table holds 7,500 to 8,500 clones, approximately 80% found once. Two lung cancer pathologists independently confirmed each histologic diagnosis. Nucleic acids came from premalignant or tumor cells enriched by macro-dissection. About this clone itself: The antigen is not known.

Whole-study results and caveats: Clonality was highest in normal lung, lower in later-stage lesions apparently.

This TCR was recovered from a person between 45 and 75 years old with lung adenocarcinoma. The material sequenced was FFPE invasive lung adenocarcinoma tissue.

The DNA for the CDR3 is TGTGCCAGCAGTTTATCCCAGGTGGGTAGGACTGAAGCTTTCTTT. Amino acid sequence: CASSLSQVGRTEAFF. The chain employs TRBV28 and TRBJ1-1; D call uncertain. CDR3 length: 15 amino acids. Trimming shortened V by 1 base and J by 5 bases, and 14 bases separated the two germline ends. CDR1 is MDHEN, CDR2 SYDVKM, per germline. Variable domain in full (rest from reference TRBV28 and TRBJ1-1): DVKVTQSSRYLVKRTGEKVFLECVQDMDHENMFWYRQDPGLGLRLIYFSYDVKMKEKGDIPEGYSVSREKKERFSLILESASTNQTSMYLCASSLSQVGRTEAFFGQGTRLTVV.